This TCR beta chain was observed in a study of early T cells in non-severe SARS-CoV-2 infection. About the study: Sequencing used unsorted whole-blood bulk RNA, so chains lack pairing.

V gave up 4 bases and J gave up 1 base; unmatched junction bases: 3. This CDR3 contains 14 residues. From germline, CDR1 is SGHRS and CDR2 YFSETQ. Individual cDNA molecules were tagged with unique molecular identifiers. TCRdb re-derived calls from the 5' RACE reads in MiXCR, one entry per CDR3 protein. The data show about 61,000 distinct CDR3 sequences, more than 10% seen once. Of note for this clonotype: Its matching antigen is unknown.

Study results and limitations: Matching against VDJdb likely underestimated virus-specific expansions, favoring anti-spike CD8.

The clonotype was recovered from an adult who was a healthcare worker with PCR-confirmed SARS-CoV-2 infection or an uninfected control (not recorded which). The donor label of this sample is uncertain. This chain links TRBV5-1 with TRBJ2-7; 9 bases are a match to TRBD1. The sequences come from whole blood, collected at baseline. The CDR3 region is CASSSGQGSYEQYV. CDR3 nucleotide sequence: TGCGCCAGCAGCAGCGGACAGGGGTCCTACGAGCAGTACGTC.